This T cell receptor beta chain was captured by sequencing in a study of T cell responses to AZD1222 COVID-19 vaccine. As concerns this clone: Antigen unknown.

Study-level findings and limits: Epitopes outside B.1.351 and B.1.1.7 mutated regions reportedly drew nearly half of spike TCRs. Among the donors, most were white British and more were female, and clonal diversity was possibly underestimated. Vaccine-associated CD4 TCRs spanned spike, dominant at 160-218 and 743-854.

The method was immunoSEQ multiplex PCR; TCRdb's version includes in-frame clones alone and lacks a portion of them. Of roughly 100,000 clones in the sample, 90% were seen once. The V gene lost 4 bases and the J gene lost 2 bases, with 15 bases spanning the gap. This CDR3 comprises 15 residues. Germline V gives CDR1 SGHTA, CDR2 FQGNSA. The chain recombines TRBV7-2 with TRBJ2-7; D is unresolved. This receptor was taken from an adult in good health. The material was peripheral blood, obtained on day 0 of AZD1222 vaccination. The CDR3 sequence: CASSYTGRNPYEQYF. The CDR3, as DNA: TGTGCCAGCAGCTATACGGGCCGTAATCCCTACGAGCAGTACTTC.